This record covers a single T cell receptor beta chain. Its antigen remains unidentified. These data belong to a study of a mutant IDH1 vaccine in newly diagnosed glioma. As for the study in general: Among treated patients, roughly 60% were male and around 40% female, and mean age was approximately 43 years.

Documented time point: week 11, during vaccination. Each dose delivered 300 ug of mutant IDH1 20-mer peptide subcutaneously with imiquimod. This table comes from immunoSEQ multiplex PCR, and its TCRdb copy is limited to in-frame clones, with some not included. The sample records 50,000 or so clones, around nine tenths being singletons. The clonotype comes from a man aged 45-60 years with glioma. Sequenced material: PBMCs, taken from a glioma patient whose treatment included an IDH1 peptide vaccine.

The CDR3 sequence is CASSMTGGQNIQYF. As DNA, the CDR3 is TGTGCCAGTAGTATGACAGGGGGCCAAAACATTCAGTACTTC. This rearrangement joins TRBV19 to TRBJ2-4; 10 bases map to TRBD1. The CDR3 runs to 14 residues. The J segment lost 5 bases and the V segment lost 3 bases, leaving 1 base of the junction unmatched. The germline CDR1 and CDR2 sequences are LNHDA and SQIVND (reference sequence). The variable domain in full, completed from reference TRBV19 and TRBJ2-4, reads DGGITQSPKYLFRKEGQNVTLSCEQNLNHDAMYWYRQDPGQGLRLIYYSQIVNDFQKGDIAEGYSVSREKKESFPLTVTSAQKNPTAFYLCASSMTGGQNIQYFGAGTRLSVL.